This paragraph reports one TCR beta chain. The antigen it recognizes is unknown. The sample holds no much larger clone one base away, and base qualities are not on file. The data derive from a study of T cell changes during pregnancy in multiple sclerosis (dated by TCRdb to about 2019). Study-wide context: Changes in the T cell repertoire over the course of pregnancy were examined in this study in women with multiple sclerosis.

Libraries came from the immunoSEQ multiplex PCR assay. TCRdb re-hosts the immuneACCESS table, in-frame sequences only. Its copies lack some clones; in the studies checked, an unresolved V gene accounts for under half of them, and the cause for the rest is not known. This sample is represented by 30,000 or so clones; 91% of them were singletons. Together, the top ten hold around 3.9% of the sample. V is cut back by 9 bases and J by 5 bases, with 14 bases in the junction unmatched. The germline V gene supplies CDR1 SGHTS and CDR2 YDEGEE. Counted from cysteine to phenylalanine, this CDR3 has 15 amino acids. Only the CDR3 region is kept as DNA, spanning 45 bases read in frame from base 1.

Here the chain combines TRBV5-8 and TRBJ2-5, with 9 bases in between that match TRBD1. This receptor was taken from a female donor in good health, enrolled as a control in a pregnancy study. The sequencing here drew on CD8+ T cells from peripheral blood mononuclear cells, taken in the second trimester of pregnancy. The DNA sequence follows: TGTGCCATTGCGATCCTTACAGGGGGCATTGAGACCCAGTACTTC. Its protein product is CAIAILTGGIETQYF.